This T cell receptor beta chain came from a study of shared clonotypes between healthy human individuals. Unsorted PBMC DNA went through sequencing on ten immunoSEQ deep assay plates. Clones were read by immunoSEQ multiplex PCR, and TCRdb kept only the in-frame ones, dropping some. The profile shows around 440,000 clones, around 77% of them singletons. CDR1 KGHSH and CDR2 LQKENI come from the germline V gene. This CDR3 contains 15 residues. V lost 3 bases to trimming and J lost 3 bases, with 14 bases between them. The sample taken for sequencing was PBMCs. This clonotype was obtained from a woman aged 40 to 49 in good health. Some clones in this sample may be carry-over from other donors' samples. This chain connects TRBV18 to TRBJ2-5; D might be TRBD1 or TRBD2, each matching 5 bases. The CDR3 nucleotides read TGTGCCAGCTCACCGCACCGGGGACCGAAAGAGACCCAGTACTTC. Translated: CASSPHRGPKETQYF.